Listed below are T cell receptor beta chains from one sample, sequenced in a study of shared clonotypes between healthy human individuals. Assay used: immunoSEQ multiplex PCR; TCRdb lists only in-frame clones, some missing. Of around 2,000,000 clones in the sample, 90% to 95% were seen once. The sample was naive CD8+ T cells from PBMCs. These receptors all stem from a man in his late teens or twenties in good health. Some clones in this sample may be carry-over from other donors' samples. CDR3s include the opening cysteine and the closing phenylalanine or tryptophan. Each record gives: V gene, clone size, D gene, J gene, CDR3 DNA, CDR3 protein. The D gene is left open where the match is weak. A row's size may be missing; if present it is once, few, many or a size class.

V: TRBV7-9
size: .
D: .
J: TRBJ1-1
DNA: TGTGCCAGCAGCTCCCCCGGGGACACTGAAGCTTTCTTT
CDR3: CASSSPGDTEAFF

V: TRBV9
size: .
D: .
J: TRBJ1-5
DNA: TGTGCCAGCAGCCCCGGGGGGGGCAGACAGCCCCAGCATTTT
CDR3: CASSPGGGRQPQHF

V: TRBV7-3
size: .
D: TRBD2
J: TRBJ2-1
DNA: TGTGCCAGCAGCCCTCGACTAGCGGGGTCCTACAATGAGCAGTTCTTC
CDR3: CASSPRLAGSYNEQFF

V: TRBV14
size: .
D: TRBD2
J: TRBJ2-2
DNA: TGTGCCAGCAGCCACCTAGCGGAGGGGAACACCGGGGAGCTGTTTTTT
CDR3: CASSHLAEGNTGELFF

V: TRBV5-1
size: .
D: .
J: TRBJ2-2
DNA: TGCGCCAGCAGCTCGGGCCCCACCGGGGAGCTGTTTTTT
CDR3: CASSSGPTGELFF

V: TRBV9
size: .
D: .
J: TRBJ2-2
DNA: TGTGCCAGCAGCGTAGGGAGTGCCGGGGAGCTGTTTTTT
CDR3: CASSVGSAGELFF

V: TRBV11-2
size: .
D: .
J: TRBJ2-7
DNA: TGTGCCAGCAGCCTAGGGGAAACCTACGAGCAGTACTTC
CDR3: CASSLGETYEQYF

V: TRBV6-5
size: .
D: TRBD1
J: TRBJ1-5
DNA: TGTGCCAGCAGTTACGGGACAGGGGGCAGTCAGCCCCAGCATTTT
CDR3: CASSYGTGGSQPQHF

V: TRBV28
size: .
D: .
J: TRBJ1-5
DNA: TGTGCCAGCACCAAGAGTTTCAATCAGCCCCAGCATTTT
CDR3: CASTKSFNQPQHF

V: TRBV7-9
size: once
D: .
J: TRBJ2-5
DNA: TGTGCCAGCAGCCACAGGACAACCTCCCAAGAGACCCAGTACTTC
CDR3: CASSHRTTSQETQYF

V: TRBV10-1
size: few
D: .
J: TRBJ2-2
DNA: TGCGCCAGCAGTGAGTGGGGGGACACCGGGGAGCTGTTTTTT
CDR3: CASSEWGDTGELFF

V: TRBV6-4
size: .
D: .
J: TRBJ2-1
DNA: TGTGCCAGCAGTGACTCGGGGGCCTCGGGGAATGAGCAGTTCTTC
CDR3: CASSDSGASGNEQFF

V: TRBV27
size: .
D: .
J: TRBJ2-7
DNA: TGTGCCAGCAGTTCCTGGCGAATCTACGAGCAGTACTTC
CDR3: CASSSWRIYEQYF

V: TRBV11-2
size: .
D: TRBD1
J: TRBJ2-1
DNA: TGTGCCAGCGGTATCGGGACAGGGTACAATGAGCAGTTCTTC
CDR3: CASGIGTGYNEQFF